The clone carrying this TCR beta chain showed up many times. The antigen remains undetermined. In patients chosen for sequencing, flow cytometry had shown CD8+CD57+ cell expansion. Severe acquired aplastic anemia was present in all patients. This entry is derived from a study of CD8+CD57+ T cells in acquired aplastic anemia. About the research overall: Yields of DNA that came from sorted CD4+ and CD8+ cells averaged roughly 3.2 ug. Study-level findings and limits: About 29 shared CD8+ CDR3s appeared highly expressed within patients' immunodominant clones.

V shed 4 bases and J 4 bases; nucleotides not matched to a gene: 5. Germline V gene data show CDR1 as SGHRS and CDR2 as YFSETQ. The length of the CDR3 is 14 residues. TCR beta VDJ combinations and CDR3 sequences were profiled from genomic DNA. TCRdb reanalysed the reads using MiXCR and keeps one entry per CDR3 protein. The profile shows hundreds of thousands of distinct CDR3 sequences, 45% to 65% of them singletons. Material for sequencing was sorted CD4+, CD8+, or CD8+CD57+ T cells (not recorded which) from PBMCs. The rearrangement links TRBV5-1 to TRBJ2-5, with 9 bases that match TRBD1. The receptor was isolated from a human donor with aplastic anemia. The CDR3 DNA is TGCGCCAGCAGCGCTGGGACAGGGTCAGAGACCCAGTACTTC. This codes for CASSAGTGSETQYF.